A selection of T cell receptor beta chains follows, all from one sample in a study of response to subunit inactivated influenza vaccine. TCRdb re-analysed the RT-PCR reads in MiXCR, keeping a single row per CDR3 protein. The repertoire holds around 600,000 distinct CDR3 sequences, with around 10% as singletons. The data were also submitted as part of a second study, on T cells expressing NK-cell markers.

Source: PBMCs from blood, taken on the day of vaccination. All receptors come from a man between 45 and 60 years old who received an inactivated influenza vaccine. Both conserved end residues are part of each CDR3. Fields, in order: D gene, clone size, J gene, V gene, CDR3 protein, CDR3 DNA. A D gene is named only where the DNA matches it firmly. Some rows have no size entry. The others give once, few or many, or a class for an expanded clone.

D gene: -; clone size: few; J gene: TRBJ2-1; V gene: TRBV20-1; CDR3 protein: CSAAKGLHYNEQFF; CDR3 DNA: TGCAGTGCTGCGAAAGGACTGCACTACAATGAGCAGTTCTTC
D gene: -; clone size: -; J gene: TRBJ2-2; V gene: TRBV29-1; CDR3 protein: CSVVQDTGELFF; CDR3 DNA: TGCAGCGTCGTTCAGGATACCGGGGAGCTGTTTTTT
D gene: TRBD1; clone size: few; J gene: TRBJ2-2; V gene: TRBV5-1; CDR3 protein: CASSPDRVPTGELFF; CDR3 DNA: TGCGCCAGCAGCCCGGACAGGGTTCCCACCGGGGAGCTGTTTTTT
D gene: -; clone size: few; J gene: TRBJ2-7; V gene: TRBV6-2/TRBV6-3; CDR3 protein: CASSFLTTYEQYF; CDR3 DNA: TGTGCCAGCAGTTTTCTCACTACCTACGAGCAGTACTTC
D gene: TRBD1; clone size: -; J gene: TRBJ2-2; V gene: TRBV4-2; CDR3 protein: CASSPRTGPYTGELFF; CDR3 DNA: TGTGCCAGCAGCCCCCGGACAGGTCCTTACACCGGGGAGCTGTTTTTT
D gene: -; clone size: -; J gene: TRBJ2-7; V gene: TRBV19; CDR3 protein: CASSTTRSSYEQYF; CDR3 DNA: TGTGCCAGTAGTACGACAAGGAGCTCCTACGAGCAGTACTTC
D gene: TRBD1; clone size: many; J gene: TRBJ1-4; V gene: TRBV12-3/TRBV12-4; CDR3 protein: CASSLQGLDEKLFF; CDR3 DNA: TGTGCCAGCAGTCTACAGGGGCTGGATGAAAAACTGTTTTTT
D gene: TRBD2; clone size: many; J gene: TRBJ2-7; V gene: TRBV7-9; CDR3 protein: CASSLEGTSREQYF; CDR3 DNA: TGTGCCAGCAGCTTAGAGGGGACTAGTCGCGAGCAGTACTTC
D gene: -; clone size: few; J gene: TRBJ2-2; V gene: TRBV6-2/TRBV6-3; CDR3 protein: CASSYYRALGTGELFF; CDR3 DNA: TGTGCCAGCAGTTACTACCGGGCCCTGGGGACCGGGGAGCTGTTTTTT
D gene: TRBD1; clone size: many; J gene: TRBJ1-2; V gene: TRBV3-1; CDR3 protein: CASSQSTGDGYTF; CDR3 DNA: TGTGCCAGCAGCCAGTCGACAGGGGATGGCTACACCTTC
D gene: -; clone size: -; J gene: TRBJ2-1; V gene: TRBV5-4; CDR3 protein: CASSGHWGGSNEQFF; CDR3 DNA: TGTGCCAGCAGCGGGCATTGGGGCGGATCCAATGAGCAGTTCTTC
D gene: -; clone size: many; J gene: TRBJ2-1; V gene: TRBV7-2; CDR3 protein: CASSLGYQRGNEQFF; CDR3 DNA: TGTGCCAGCAGCTTAGGCTACCAAAGAGGCAATGAGCAGTTCTTC
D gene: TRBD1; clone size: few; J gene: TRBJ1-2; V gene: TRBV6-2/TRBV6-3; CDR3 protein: CASSRTGVLSSGGYTF; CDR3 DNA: TGTGCCAGCAGCAGAACAGGGGTACTAAGCTCCGGTGGCTACACCTTC
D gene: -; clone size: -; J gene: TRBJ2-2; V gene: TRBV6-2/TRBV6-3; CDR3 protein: CASSLLGRTFGVELFF; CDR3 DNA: TGTGCCAGCAGTTTGCTGGGGCGGACGTTTGGCGTGGAGCTGTTTTTT
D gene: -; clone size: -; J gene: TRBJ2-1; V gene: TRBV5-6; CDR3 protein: CASSSLRTTNYNEQFF; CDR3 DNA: TGTGCCAGCAGCTCTTTGCGGACTACCAATTACAATGAGCAGTTCTTC
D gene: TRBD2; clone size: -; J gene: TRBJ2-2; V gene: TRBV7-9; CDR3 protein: CANSSTIAGDVDGELFF; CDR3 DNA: TGTGCCAACAGCTCCACAATAGCGGGAGATGTGGACGGGGAGCTGTTTTTT
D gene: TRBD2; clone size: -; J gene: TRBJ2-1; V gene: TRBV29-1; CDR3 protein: CSVDGLAVTYNEQFF; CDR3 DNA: TGCAGCGTTGATGGACTAGCGGTGACCTACAATGAGCAGTTCTTC
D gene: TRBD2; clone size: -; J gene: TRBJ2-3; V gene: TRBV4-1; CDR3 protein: CASSFSGGPKTDTQYF; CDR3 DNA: TGCGCCAGCAGCTTTAGCGGGGGGCCGAAGACAGATACGCAGTATTTT
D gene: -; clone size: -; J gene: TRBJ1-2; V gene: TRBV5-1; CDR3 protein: CASSLGGSLNYGYTF; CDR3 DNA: TGCGCCAGCAGCTTGGGAGGATCCCTTAACTATGGCTACACCTTC
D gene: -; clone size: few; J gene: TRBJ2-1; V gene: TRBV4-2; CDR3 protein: CASSRQENEQFF; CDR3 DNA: TGTGCCAGCAGCCGCCAGGAGAATGAGCAGTTCTTC
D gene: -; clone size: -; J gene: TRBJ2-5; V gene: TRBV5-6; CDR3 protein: CASSLLLIQRRGTQYF; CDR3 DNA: TGTGCCAGCAGCTTACTTCTAATCCAGCGGAGGGGGACCCAGTACTTC
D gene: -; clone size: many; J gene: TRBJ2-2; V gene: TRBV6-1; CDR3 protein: CASSLTQTGELFF; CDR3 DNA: TGTGCCAGCAGCCTGACCCAGACCGGGGAGCTGTTTTTT
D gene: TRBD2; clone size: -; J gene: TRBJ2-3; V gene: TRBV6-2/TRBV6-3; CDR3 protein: CAGSTSGGMDTQYF; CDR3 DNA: TGTGCCGGATCGACTAGCGGGGGGATGGATACGCAGTATTTT
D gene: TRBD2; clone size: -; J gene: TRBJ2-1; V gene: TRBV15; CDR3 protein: CATSRDLGLENEQFF; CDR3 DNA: TGTGCCACCAGCAGAGATTTGGGACTAGAAAATGAGCAGTTCTTC
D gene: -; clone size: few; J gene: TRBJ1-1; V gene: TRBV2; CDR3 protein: CASKVDGARGTEAFF; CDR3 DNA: TGTGCCAGCAAAGTCGATGGGGCGCGGGGCACTGAAGCTTTCTTT
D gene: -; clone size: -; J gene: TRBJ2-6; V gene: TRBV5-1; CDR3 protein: CASSLQAVTGANVLTF; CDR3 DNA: TGCGCCAGCAGCTTACAGGCCGTAACTGGGGCCAACGTCCTGACTTTC
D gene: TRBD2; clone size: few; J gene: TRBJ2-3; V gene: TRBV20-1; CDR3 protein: CSAERDTDTQYF; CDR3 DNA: TGCAGTGCCGAGCGGGACACAGATACGCAGTATTTT
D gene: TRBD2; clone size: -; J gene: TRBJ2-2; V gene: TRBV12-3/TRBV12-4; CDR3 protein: CASIPTSGPSTGELFF; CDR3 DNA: TGTGCCAGCATCCCGACTAGCGGGCCATCCACCGGGGAGCTGTTTTTT
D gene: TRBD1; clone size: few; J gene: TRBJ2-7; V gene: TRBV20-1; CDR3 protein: CSASRDSTYEQYF; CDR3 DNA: TGCAGTGCTAGCCGGGACAGTACCTACGAGCAGTACTTC
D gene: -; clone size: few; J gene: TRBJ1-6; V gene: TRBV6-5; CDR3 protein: CASSYKDRNNSPLHF; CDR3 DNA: TGTGCCAGCAGTTACAAGGACAGAAATAATTCACCCCTCCACTTT